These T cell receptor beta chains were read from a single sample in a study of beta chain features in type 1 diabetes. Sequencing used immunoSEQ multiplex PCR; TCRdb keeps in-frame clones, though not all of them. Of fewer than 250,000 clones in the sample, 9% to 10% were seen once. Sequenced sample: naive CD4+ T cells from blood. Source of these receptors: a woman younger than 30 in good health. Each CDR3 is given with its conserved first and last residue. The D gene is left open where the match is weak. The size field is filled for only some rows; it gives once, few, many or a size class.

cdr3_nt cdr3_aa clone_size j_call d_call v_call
TGTGCCTGGAGCGCTTCGGACAGGATTAGCAATCAGCCCCAGCATTTT CAWSASDRISNQPQHF few TRBJ1-5 TRBD1 TRBV30
TGTGCCAGCTCTCTCGATATATTAAGCGGGAGCACCGGGGAGCTGTTTTTT CASSLDILSGSTGELFF few TRBJ2-2 TRBD2 TRBV18
TGTGCCAGTAGTACCGGGACTAGCGGTAGCAAGGATACGCAGTATTTT CASSTGTSGSKDTQYF few TRBJ2-3 TRBD2 TRBV19
TGTGCCAGTAGTCACCACCAGGGGGTGGGCAATCAGCCCCAGCATTTT CASSHHQGVGNQPQHF NA TRBJ1-5 TRBD1 TRBV19
TGTGCCAGCAGTGAGGGCAGGGAAGGGCAGCCCCAGCATTTT CASSEGREGQPQHF few TRBJ1-5 NA TRBV2
TGTGCCAGCACGGGGGGCTTCGAGACCCAGTACTTC CASTGGFETQYF few TRBJ2-5 NA TRBV6-5
TGTGCCAGCAGCTACCAGGGGGCCGCAGATACGCAGTATTTT CASSYQGAADTQYF few TRBJ2-3 TRBD1 TRBV5-5
TGTGCCAGCTCACCACCGTTACCCAGCGGGATTTTCTACGAGCAGTACTTC CASSPPLPSGIFYEQYF few TRBJ2-7 TRBD2 TRBV18
TGTGCCAGCAGCGACAGGGGGGGGTATGGCTACACCTTC CASSDRGGYGYTF NA TRBJ1-2 TRBD1 TRBV9
TGTGCCAGCAGCTCGGGACAGGGTTTGGTCAATGAGCAGTTCTTC CASSSGQGLVNEQFF few TRBJ2-1 TRBD1 TRBV13
TGTGCCAGCACCCTCGGACAGGGGGAAGATACGCAGTATTTT CASTLGQGEDTQYF few TRBJ2-3 TRBD1 TRBV6-1
TGTGCCAGCAGCTTACCTCCGGTCACTGAAGCTTTCTTT CASSLPPVTEAFF few TRBJ1-1 NA TRBV7-9
TGTGCCAGCCCGGGATTTAACAATGAGCAGTTCTTC CASPGFNNEQFF few TRBJ2-1 NA TRBV5-4
TGTGCCAGCAGCCCACACCAAAGGGGGCTAGAGGCTTTCTTT CASSPHQRGLEAFF NA TRBJ1-1 TRBD1 TRBV7-2
TGTGCCAGCAGTAGCGGAGGGGGGGGGCAGGGAGTTTCTGGCTACACCTTC CASSSGGGGQGVSGYTF few TRBJ1-2 NA TRBV28
TGTGCCAGCAGCTCCCCGCAGGGTGACAGGGGGGCGTACAATGAGCAGTTCTTC CASSSPQGDRGAYNEQFF few TRBJ2-1 TRBD1 TRBV11-2
TGTGCCAGCAGCCCACCGGGACAGCTCTCTGGAAACACCATATATTTT CASSPPGQLSGNTIYF NA TRBJ1-3 TRBD1 TRBV7-9
TGTGCCACCAGCAGAGTTTATGGAGCAGGGATGAATCAGCCCCAGCATTTT CATSRVYGAGMNQPQHF NA TRBJ1-5 NA TRBV15
TGTGCCTGGAGTGTCCGTCGCGAGGCTAACTATGGCTACACCTTC CAWSVRREANYGYTF NA TRBJ1-2 NA TRBV30
TGTGCCAGCAGCTTAACCGGCCCGACGGGCACTGAAGCTTTCTTT CASSLTGPTGTEAFF few TRBJ1-1 NA TRBV7-3
TGCGCCAGCAGCGGGCCAGCTAGCACAGATACGCAGTATTTT CASSGPASTDTQYF NA TRBJ2-3 NA TRBV5-1
TGTGCCAGCTCACCAAGCGGTAGCGGGAGCTACGAGCAGTACTTC CASSPSGSGSYEQYF few TRBJ2-7 TRBD2 TRBV18
TGTGCCAGCAGCTTGCGACAGGGGGTAGGAAACACTGAAGCTTTCTTT CASSLRQGVGNTEAFF NA TRBJ1-1 TRBD1 TRBV5-6
TGTGCCAGCTCACCCTTACAGGGGTTGAACACTGAAGCTTTCTTT CASSPLQGLNTEAFF few TRBJ1-1 TRBD1 TRBV18
TGTGCCTGGAGTCCGGGGGGCACTGAAGCTTTCTTT CAWSPGGTEAFF few TRBJ1-1 NA TRBV30
TGTGCCAGCTCACCATTAGGACTAGCGGGATATCTCGAGCAGTACTTC CASSPLGLAGYLEQYF few TRBJ2-7 TRBD2 TRBV18
TGTGCCAGCAGCTTATTGGGAGGACGGTTCTCCTATAATTCACCCCTCCACTTT CASSLLGGRFSYNSPLHF NA TRBJ1-6 NA TRBV7-9
TGTGCCAGCAGCGCGGGGGGGGTCTCAGGACGAGAGACCCAGTACTTC CASSAGGVSGRETQYF few TRBJ2-5 TRBD2 TRBV9
TGTGCCAGCAGCTCGGGGTATAATGAAAAACTGTTTTTT CASSSGYNEKLFF few TRBJ1-4 NA TRBV11-2
TGTGCCAGCTCACCAGGGGGCGATGGCTACACCTTC CASSPGGDGYTF NA TRBJ1-2 NA TRBV18
TGTGCCAGCAGGCTAGGAAGGGTGGGAGGTCAAGAGACCCAGTACTTC CASRLGRVGGQETQYF NA TRBJ2-5 NA TRBV7-9
TGTGCCAGCAGTCGCGACAGGGGCGAAGATACGCAGTATTTT CASSRDRGEDTQYF few TRBJ2-3 TRBD1 TRBV2
TGTGCCTGGGAGGTCGAACATACGCAGTATTTT CAWEVEHTQYF NA TRBJ2-3 NA TRBV30
TGTGCCAGCAGTGAATGGGGACAGGTATATGGGGCCAACGTCCTGACTTTC CASSEWGQVYGANVLTF NA TRBJ2-6 TRBD1 TRBV6-1
TGCGCCAGCAGCCCCTTTAGCGGGGGGTATTACAATGAGCAGTTCTTC CASSPFSGGYYNEQFF few TRBJ2-1 TRBD2 TRBV5-1
TGCGCCAGCAGTTACGGGGAGTTCTCCAATGAGCAGTTCTTC CASSYGEFSNEQFF few TRBJ2-1 NA TRBV5-1
TGTGCCAGCAGTGCACAGGGTAAATACGAGCAGTACTTC CASSAQGKYEQYF few TRBJ2-7 NA TRBV6-5
TGTGCCAGCAGTGAGTATAAGGAACCGGCGGGGGCAGATACGCAGTATTTT CASSEYKEPAGADTQYF few TRBJ2-3 TRBD2 TRBV25-1
TGCGCCAGCAGCTTGTCTTCGGTGCGGGAAATGAATGGCTACACCTTC CASSLSSVREMNGYTF few TRBJ1-2 NA TRBV5-1
TGTGCCAGCAGTTACTCTGGAGGGAACAATGAGCAGTTCTTC CASSYSGGNNEQFF NA TRBJ2-1 NA TRBV6-6
TGTGCCAGCAGCCTCGGGACAGGGTCCTATGGCTACACCTTC CASSLGTGSYGYTF few TRBJ1-2 TRBD1 TRBV14
TGTGCCAGCAGCACCTTGTGGGGGGGCCGTAGCACAGATACGCAGTATTTT CASSTLWGGRSTDTQYF few TRBJ2-3 NA TRBV27
TGTGCCAGCAGGGAAACAGGGATCGGTGGCTACACCTTC CASRETGIGGYTF few TRBJ1-2 NA TRBV6-5
TGCGCCAGCAGCTTGAATGTCGGGTCAACCTACGAGCAGTACTTC CASSLNVGSTYEQYF NA TRBJ2-7 NA TRBV5-1
TGTGCCAGCTCACCAGCAATGTCGGGGGGAGAGACCCAGTACTTC CASSPAMSGGETQYF few TRBJ2-5 TRBD2 TRBV18
TGCGCCAGCAGCTTAGGACAGCCTACCGGGGAGCTGTTTTTT CASSLGQPTGELFF few TRBJ2-2 NA TRBV5-1
TGCGCCAGCAGGGGGAGGGGAGAGACCCAGTACTTC CASRGRGETQYF few TRBJ2-5 TRBD2 TRBV4-1
TGTGCCAGCAGCTTGCGTATGGCGAACACCGGGGAGCTGTTTTTT CASSLRMANTGELFF NA TRBJ2-2 NA TRBV11-2
TGTGCCAGCAGTACCCGAGGGACTAGCGGGAGAGATACGCAGTATTTT CASSTRGTSGRDTQYF NA TRBJ2-3 TRBD2 TRBV27
TGTGCTAGTGGTTGGGGGACTAGCGGGGACCAAGAGACCCAGTACTTC CASGWGTSGDQETQYF few TRBJ2-5 TRBD2 TRBV12-5
TGTGCCTGTAATACAGGAGCGAACACTGAAGCTTTCTTT CACNTGANTEAFF few TRBJ1-1 NA TRBV30
TGCGCCAGCAGCTCGGGGGGGGATCGGGACACGCAGTATTTT CASSSGGDRDTQYF NA TRBJ2-3 TRBD2 TRBV5-1
TGTGCCAGCAGCCTAACGGGACTCTACAATGAGCAGTTCTTC CASSLTGLYNEQFF few TRBJ2-1 NA TRBV7-9
TGTGCCAGCTCACTCAGGACTAGCGGGTACTACAATGAGCAGTTCTTC CASSLRTSGYYNEQFF few TRBJ2-1 TRBD2 TRBV18
TGTGCCAGCAGTGAACGGTCGACAGGGTCTGGGGCCAACGTCCTGACTTTC CASSERSTGSGANVLTF NA TRBJ2-6 TRBD1 TRBV25-1
TGTGCCAGCAGTGACGAGGACTACCAAGAGACCCAGTACTTC CASSDEDYQETQYF few TRBJ2-5 NA TRBV2
TGTGCCAGCAGCGTCCGGACAGGGACCACTTCACCCCTCCACTTT CASSVRTGTTSPLHF few TRBJ1-6 TRBD1 TRBV5-5
TGTGCCATCAGTGATTACCCCCCCGGGACATATACCAATGAGCAGTTCTTC CAISDYPPGTYTNEQFF few TRBJ2-1 NA TRBV10-3
TGTGCCAGCAGTCCTCAACAGGGGAACCCAAGGAGTTACGAGCAGTACTTC CASSPQQGNPRSYEQYF NA TRBJ2-7 TRBD1 TRBV25-1
TGTGCCAGCAGAATGGGGACAGGGAAATACAATGAGCAGTTCTTC CASRMGTGKYNEQFF few TRBJ2-1 TRBD1 TRBV9